The 28 T cell receptor beta chains in this list originate from one sample, sequenced in a study of PD-L1 blockade in urothelial cancer. Assay used: immunoSEQ multiplex PCR; TCRdb lists only in-frame clones, some missing. The repertoire has 90,000 to 120,000 clones, over 75% of them found once; the top ten carry around 2.4%. The source material was PBMCs, sampled around atezolizumab (anti-PD-L1) treatment. These receptors came from a man over 45 with urothelial cancer.

The chain employs TRBV18 and TRBJ1-1; 9 positions match TRBD1. The CDR3 has 16 residues. The junction had 9 bases not matched to a gene; V was cut back by 3 bases and J by 4 bases. The germline gives CDR1 KGHSH, CDR2 LQKENI. In nucleotides, the CDR3 is TGTGCCAGCTCACCCGGTCCGGGACAGGGCAGCACTGAAGCTTTCTTT. Its protein is CASSPGPGQGSTEAFF.

This rearrangement joins TRBV30 to TRBJ2-3, with TRBD2 matching over 10 bases. The germline CDR1 and CDR2 sequences are GTSNPN and SVGIG (reference sequence). This CDR3 has 14 residues. The trim removed 3 bases at V and 1 base at J, leaving 1 base unmatched. The CDR3 DNA reads as TGTGCCTGGAGCGGACTAGCGGGCACAGATACGCAGTATTTT. This gives the protein CAWSGLAGTDTQYF.

CDR3 sequence: CASSDRAYEQYF. The CDR3 DNA reads TGTGCCAGTAGCGACAGGGCCTACGAGCAGTACTTC. This sequence joins TRBV19 and TRBJ2-7; 7 bases map to TRBD1. Germline V gives CDR1 LNHDA, CDR2 SQIVND (reference sequence). Unmatched junction bases numbered 1, after V lost 6 bases and J lost 2 bases. CDR3 length: 12 residues.

The V gene is TRBV7-2, the J gene TRBJ2-3; 7 bases match TRBD2. The CDR3 runs 15 residues. CDR1 and CDR2 (germline): SGHTA, FQGNSA. Unmatched junction bases numbered 9, after V lost 5 bases and J lost 4 bases. CDR3 region: CASSPGGGRADTQYF. The CDR3 DNA reads as TGTGCCAGCAGCCCAGGCGGGGGACGGGCAGATACGCAGTATTTT.

The chain uses TRBV21-1 and TRBJ1-2. TRBV21-1 is a pseudogene locus. This CDR3 is built from 12 residues. DNA for the CDR3: TGTGCCAGCAGCAAAGAGGGAGGTGGCTACACCTTC. It encodes CASSKEGGGYTF.

The rearrangement joins TRBV5-1 to TRBJ2-1; weak D call: TRBD2 (5 bases). This CDR3 comprises 14 residues. Per the germline V gene, CDR1 is SGHRS and CDR2 is YFSETQ. V dropped 5 bases and J dropped 8 bases, with 17 bases sitting between them. The DNA for the CDR3 is TGCGCCAGCAGTCGTCGAGAGGGCCGCGATGAGCAGTTCTTC. Translating it yields CASSRREGRDEQFF.

The chain couples TRBV6-4 to TRBJ2-7, with 11 bases that match TRBD2. CDR1 and CDR2 (germline): MRHNA, SNTAGT. This CDR3 comprises 15 residues. After removal of 0 bases from V and 9 bases from J, the junction contained 7 bases not matched to a gene. Written as DNA, the CDR3 is TGTGCCAGCAGTGACTCGAGTCTAGCGGGAGGAGTGCAGTACTTC. Encoded protein: CASSDSSLAGGVQYF.

The chain has TRBV25-1 and TRBJ1-2, with D maybe TRBD1 (5 bases). Per the germline V gene, CDR1 is MGHDK and CDR2 is SYGVNS. V lost 5 bases and J lost 4, with 8 bases in between. CDR3 size: 12 residues. CDR3: CASSQGGYGYTF. CDR3 coding DNA: TGTGCCAGCAGTCAGGGTGGCTATGGCTACACCTTC.

The V and J genes are TRBV29-1 and TRBJ2-1; 12 bases fit TRBD2. The CDR3 covers 12 residues. Germline values: CDR1 SQVTM, CDR2 ANQGSEA. The trim removed 5 bases at V and 10 bases at J, leaving 3 bases unmatched. The CDR3 DNA sequence: TGCAGCGTTCTTCTAGCGGGAGGGGAGCAGTTCTTC. It yields the protein CSVLLAGGEQFF.

The V gene is TRBV5-1, the J gene TRBJ2-1; D may be TRBD1 (5 bases). The germline V and J ends were trimmed by 4 bases and 9 bases, with 20 bases remaining between them. Per the germline V gene, CDR1 is SGHRS and CDR2 is YFSETQ. This CDR3 region has 15 residues. The CDR3 spells CASSPDMGPGTEQFF. In DNA, the CDR3 is TGCGCCAGCAGCCCGGACATGGGCCCCGGAACTGAGCAGTTCTTC.

The V and J genes are TRBV7-9 and TRBJ2-1; TRBD2 agrees at 9 bases. The CDR3 length is 16 residues. Germline CDR1 and CDR2: SEHNR and FQNEAQ (reference sequence). V lost 1 base to trimming and J lost 4 bases; unmatched junction nucleotides: 5. CDR3 sequence (DNA): TGTGCCAGCAGCTTAGACTTGCTAGCGGGATACAATGAGCAGTTCTTC. Translation gives CASSLDLLAGYNEQFF.

The chain uses TRBV4-2 and TRBJ2-1; TRBD1 matches at 7 bases. With V trimmed by 0 bases and J by 15 bases, 8 bases remained unmatched. CDR1 is LGHNA, CDR2 YNFKEQ, per germline. The CDR3 is 13 residues long. This CDR3 is CASSQDDRATPFF. DNA for the CDR3: TGTGCCAGCAGCCAAGACGACAGGGCTACTCCGTTCTTC.

The V and J genes are TRBV6-6 and TRBJ2-7; TRBD2 matches at 14 bases. CDR1 MNHNY and CDR2 SVGAGI come from the germline V gene (reference sequence). CDR3 length: 16 amino acids. Germline trimming cut 1 base from V and 2 bases from J; bases unmatched to any gene: 1. For the CDR3, the DNA is TGTGCCAGCAGTTACTGGGGACTAGCGGGAGCCTACGAGCAGTACTTC. This gives the protein CASSYWGLAGAYEQYF.

This sequence joins TRBV7-2 and TRBJ2-7, with TRBD1 as a possible D gene (5 bases). The CDR3 runs to 13 residues. Trimming shortened V by 3 bases and J by 2 bases, and 8 bases separated the two germline ends. CDR1 SGHTA and CDR2 FQGNSA come from the germline V gene. Here the CDR3 reads CASSFGRAYEQYF. The CDR3 DNA reads TGTGCCAGCAGCTTCGGCAGGGCCTACGAGCAGTACTTC.

The chain combines TRBV15 with TRBJ2-3, with 8 bases identical to TRBD2. Trimming cost V 5 bases and J 4 bases; bases outside gene matches: 14. Germline CDR1 and CDR2: LNHNV and YYDKDF (reference sequence). This CDR3 region has 17 residues. In DNA, the CDR3 is TGTGCCACCAGCGGCAAGGGCGGGAGGCGTGGCGCAGATACGCAGTATTTT. Amino acids: CATSGKGGRRGADTQYF.

The chain carries TRBV19 and TRBJ1-4, with 7 bases that match TRBD1. The germline V gene encodes CDR1 LNHDA and CDR2 SQIVND (reference sequence). After removal of 10 bases from V and 3 bases from J, the junction contained 8 bases not matched to a gene. CDR3 length: 14 residues. The CDR3 is CATPEGTANEKLFF. In nucleotides, the CDR3 is TGTGCCACCCCAGAGGGGACAGCTAATGAAAAACTGTTTTTT. Drawing the rest from reference TRBV19 and TRBJ1-4, the complete variable domain is DGGITQSPKYLFRKEGQNVTLSCEQNLNHDAMYWYRQDPGQGLRLIYYSQIVNDFQKGDIAEGYSVSREKKESFPLTVTSAQKNPTAFYLCATPEGTANEKLFFGSGTQLSVL.

The CDR3 sequence: CASSAQGGPLDEQYF. CDR3 in DNA: TGTGCCAGCTCAGCCCAGGGAGGCCCCCTCGACGAGCAGTACTTC. V usage is TRBV18 and J usage is TRBJ2-7, with D perhaps matching TRBD2 (6 bases). The CDR3 contains 15 residues. Trimming cost V 5 bases and J 5 bases, with 19 bases left between them. Per germline, CDR1 KGHSH and CDR2 LQKENI.

The chain carries TRBV15 and TRBJ1-5, with D possibly matching TRBD1 (6 bases). The germline V gene has CDR1 LNHNV and CDR2 YYDKDF (reference sequence). Trimming took off 1 base at V and 2 bases at J, with 15 bases between the two ends. This CDR3 has 17 amino acids. CDR3 sequence (DNA): TGTGCCACCAGCAGAGGGGGCGGGGGCAAGGGCAATCAGCCCCAGCATTTT. Translating it yields CATSRGGGGKGNQPQHF.

This clone appeared a few times. This chain uses TRBV18 with TRBJ2-6, with 10 positions matching TRBD1. The CDR3 extends over 15 amino acids. The germline V gene has CDR1 KGHSH and CDR2 LQKENI. V was clipped by 4 bases and J by 4 bases; unmatched bases: 1. The CDR3 DNA reads as TGTGCCAGCTCACGACAGGGGGCAGGGGCCAACGTCCTGACTTTC. This sequence encodes CASSRQGAGANVLTF. The full variable domain, with the rest looked up from reference TRBV18 and TRBJ2-6, is NAGVMQNPRHLVRRRGQEARLRCSPMKGHSHVYWYRQLPEEGLKFMVYLQKENIIDESGMPKERFSAEFPKEGPSILRIQQVVRGDSAAYFCASSRQGAGANVLTFGAGSRLTVL.

The chain carries TRBV28 and TRBJ2-1, with D maybe TRBD2 (6 bases). The CDR3 contains 14 residues. Germline CDR1 reads MDHEN; CDR2 reads SYDVKM. The V and J ends lost 10 bases and 0 bases respectively, with 13 bases between them. CDR3 region: CATNGGSSYNEQFF. The CDR3 DNA sequence: TGTGCCACGAACGGGGGAAGCTCCTACAATGAGCAGTTCTTC. The entire variable domain, with the rest obtained from reference TRBV28 and TRBJ2-1, is as follows: DVKVTQSSRYLVKRTGEKVFLECVQDMDHENMFWYRQDPGLGLRLIYFSYDVKMKEKGDIPEGYSVSREKKERFSLILESASTNQTSMYLCATNGGSSYNEQFFGPGTRLTVL.

This clone was found once. This sequence joins TRBV10-3 and TRBJ2-5; TRBD1 matches 7 bases. Per the germline V gene, CDR1 is ENHRY and CDR2 is SYGVKD. This CDR3 has 16 amino acids. The junction had 9 bases not matched to a gene; V was cut back by 3 bases and J by 2 bases. Here the CDR3 DNA reads TGTGCCATCAGTGAAGAGGGACAGCTCCGACAAGAGACCCAGTACTTC. It encodes CAISEEGQLRQETQYF.

A remark on this clone: The same CDR3 can be traced to other DNA sequences in this sample. The J gene is TRBJ1-4, the V gene TRBV28; D unresolved. The V and J ends lost 5 bases and 3 bases respectively, with 4 bases between them. The CDR3 loop spans 12 amino acids. CDR1 MDHEN and CDR2 SYDVKM come from the germline V gene. CDR3 DNA: TGTGCCAGCAGTCAATCTAATGAAAAACTGTTTTTT. Amino acid sequence: CASSQSNEKLFF.

This chain uses TRBV2 with TRBJ2-3; 10 nucleotides match TRBD2. V lost 4 bases and J lost 9; bases outside the gene matches: 7. The CDR3 has 14 residues. Germline V CDR1 and CDR2: SNHLY, FYNNEI. In DNA, the CDR3 is TGTGCCAGCAGTGGGGGGACTAGCGAGGCCACGCAGTATTTT. This gives the protein CASSGGTSEATQYF.

At least ten counts were recorded for this clone. The chain has TRBV5-1 and TRBJ1-6; 9 nucleotides agree with TRBD1. The CDR3 contains 16 residues. V trimming: 0 bases; J trimming: 7 bases; junction bases outside the gene matches: 5. CDR1 and CDR2 from the germline V gene are SGHRS and YFSETQ. The CDR3 region is CASSLGFGQGNSPLHF. The CDR3 DNA is TGCGCCAGCAGCTTGGGGTTCGGACAGGGGAATTCACCCCTCCACTTT.

This clone was seen a few times. This chain links TRBV19 with TRBJ2-1; perhaps TRBD2 as D (5 bases). From germline, CDR1 is LNHDA and CDR2 SQIVND (reference sequence). V gave up 5 bases and J gave up 6 bases, with 11 bases separating them. This CDR3 is 13 amino acids long. Written as DNA, the CDR3 is TGTGCCAGTAGTTCACTGACTATCAATGAGCAGTTCTTC. This sequence encodes CASSSLTINEQFF.

This clone has just a few counts. V gene TRBV11-2 combines with J gene TRBJ2-3; 9 bases match TRBD2. Trimming removed 3 bases from V and 4 bases from J; junction bases left unmatched: 11. Germline lookup yields CDR1 SGHAT and CDR2 FQNNGV. This CDR3 has 17 amino acids. CDR3 sequence reads: CASSFLGSGSGSDTQYF. The CDR3 DNA is TGTGCCAGCAGCTTTCTGGGTAGCGGGAGTGGCTCAGATACGCAGTATTTT.

The chain combines TRBV19 with TRBJ1-3; D may be TRBD1 (5 bases). CDR1 LNHDA and CDR2 SQIVND come from the germline V gene (reference sequence). Trimming cost V 4 bases and J 3 bases, with 10 bases left between them. The CDR3 extends over 14 amino acids. CDR3 nucleotide sequence: TGTGCCAGTAGTAGGGGCAGGGATGGAAACACCATATATTTT. It translates to CASSRGRDGNTIYF.

This chain uses TRBV5-1 with TRBJ2-5, with TRBD1 as a possible D gene (5 bases). Germline CDR1 is SGHRS and CDR2 is YFSETQ. The CDR3 length is 15 residues. Trimming pared 0 bases from V and 4 bases from J, leaving 13 bases between. For the CDR3, the DNA is TGCGCCAGCAGCTTGGCCAACCAGGGTGGAGAGACCCAGTACTTC. Protein: CASSLANQGGETQYF.